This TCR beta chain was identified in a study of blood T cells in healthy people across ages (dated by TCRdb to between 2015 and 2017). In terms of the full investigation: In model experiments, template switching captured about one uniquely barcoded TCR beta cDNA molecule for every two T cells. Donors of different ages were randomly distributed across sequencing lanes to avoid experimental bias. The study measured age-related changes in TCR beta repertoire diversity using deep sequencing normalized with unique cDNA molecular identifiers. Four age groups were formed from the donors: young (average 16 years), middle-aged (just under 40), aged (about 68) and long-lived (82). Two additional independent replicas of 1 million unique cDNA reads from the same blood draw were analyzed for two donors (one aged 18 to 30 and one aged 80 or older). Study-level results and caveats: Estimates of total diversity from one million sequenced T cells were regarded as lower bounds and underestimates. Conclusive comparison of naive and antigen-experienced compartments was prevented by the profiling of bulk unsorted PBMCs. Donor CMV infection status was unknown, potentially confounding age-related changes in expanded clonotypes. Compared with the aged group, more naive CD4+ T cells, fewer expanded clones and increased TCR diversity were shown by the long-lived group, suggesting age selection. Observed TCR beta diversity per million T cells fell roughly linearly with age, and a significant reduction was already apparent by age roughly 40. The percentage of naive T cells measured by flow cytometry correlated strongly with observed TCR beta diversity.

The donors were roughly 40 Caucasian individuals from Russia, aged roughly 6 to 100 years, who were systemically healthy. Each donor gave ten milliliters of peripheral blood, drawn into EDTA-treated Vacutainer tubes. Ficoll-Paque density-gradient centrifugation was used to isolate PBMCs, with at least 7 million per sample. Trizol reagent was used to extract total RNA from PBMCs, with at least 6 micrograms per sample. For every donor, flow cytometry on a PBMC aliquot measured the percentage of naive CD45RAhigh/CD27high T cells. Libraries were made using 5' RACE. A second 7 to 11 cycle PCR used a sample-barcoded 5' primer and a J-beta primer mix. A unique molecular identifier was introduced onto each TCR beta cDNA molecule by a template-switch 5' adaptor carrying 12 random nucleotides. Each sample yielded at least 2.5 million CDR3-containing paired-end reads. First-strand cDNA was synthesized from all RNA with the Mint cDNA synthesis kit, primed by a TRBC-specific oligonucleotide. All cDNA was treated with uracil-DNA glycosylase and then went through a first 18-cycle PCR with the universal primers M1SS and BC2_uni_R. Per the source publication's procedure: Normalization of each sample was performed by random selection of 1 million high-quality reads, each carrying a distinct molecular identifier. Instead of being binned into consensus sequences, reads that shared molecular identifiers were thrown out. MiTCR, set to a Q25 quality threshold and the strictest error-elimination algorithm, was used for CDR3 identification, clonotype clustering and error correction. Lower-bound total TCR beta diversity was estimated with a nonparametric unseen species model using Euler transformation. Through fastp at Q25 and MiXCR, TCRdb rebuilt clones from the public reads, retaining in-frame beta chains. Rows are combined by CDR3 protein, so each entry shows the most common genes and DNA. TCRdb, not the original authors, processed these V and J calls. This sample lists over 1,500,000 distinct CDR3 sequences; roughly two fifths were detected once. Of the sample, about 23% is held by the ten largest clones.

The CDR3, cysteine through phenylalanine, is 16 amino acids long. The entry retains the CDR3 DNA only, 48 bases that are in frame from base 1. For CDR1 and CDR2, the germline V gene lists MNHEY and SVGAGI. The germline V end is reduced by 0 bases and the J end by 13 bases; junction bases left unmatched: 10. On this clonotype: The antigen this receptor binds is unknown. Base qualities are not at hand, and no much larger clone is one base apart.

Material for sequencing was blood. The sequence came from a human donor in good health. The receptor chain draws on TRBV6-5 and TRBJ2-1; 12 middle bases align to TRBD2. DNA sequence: TGTGCCAGCAGTTACTCCACTAGCGGGGGGTCGTTATCCCAGTTCTTC. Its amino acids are CASSYSTSGGSLSQFF.